Sequencing of this T cell receptor (beta chain) was carried out in a study of blood T cell repertoires in COVID-19 (dated by TCRdb to 2020 to 2022). About the investigation overall: Samples from collaborators originated in the United States, Italy and Spain and spanned both the acute and convalescent phases of COVID-19. A de-identified subject ID, COVID-19 status, age in years and sex were almost always included in the sample metadata. HLA class I and class II types, where available, came from metadata supplied by the sample provider rather than from assay-based typing. The repertoires were released in a freely available public database intended as a resource for research on the immune response to SARS-CoV-2. The samples were drawn from the first 160 participants of the ongoing ImmuneRACE study and from more than 1,000 subjects provided by 6 global collaborators. The material from the prospective study consisted of cDNA or gDNA derived from T cells, B-cell-depleted T cells, or PBMCs. Subjects who had been exposed to COVID-19, were actively infected with it, or had recovered from it provided the deeply sampled blood TCRbeta repertoires that made up the dataset. Overall study outcomes, separate from this receptor: How much clinical and demographic metadata was included differed by source and by participant, and the metadata was provided uncurated.

CDR1 and CDR2, per the germline V gene (reference sequence), are MNHEY and SMNVEV. The CDR3 measures 13 amino acids from cysteine to phenylalanine. The read is trimmed to its CDR3 DNA, 39 bases read in frame from base 1. The trim is 8 bases for V and 4 bases for J, with a gap of 14 bases between the germline ends. Of note for this clone: This clone's antigen is unknown. Base qualities are not recorded, but no much larger clone differs from it by a single base.

TCRbeta CDR3 regions were amplified from genomic DNA by means of the immunoSEQ Assay, a bias-controlled multiplex PCR. Per the authors' processing: Within the assay, amplification of reference gene primers was used to estimate how many nucleated cells each sample contained. To quantify the absolute abundance of each unique TCRbeta CDR3 rearrangement, sequence reads were collapsed and filtered. For each sample, productive Simpson clonality was calculated as the square root of Simpson's diversity index over productive rearrangements. TCRdb mirrors the immuneACCESS table, restricted to in-frame sequences. Some clones are absent from its copies; in checked studies, under half trace to an unresolved V gene, and the reason for the others is unknown. V, J and clone size are those of that table, while D and trimming were read from the DNA. This sample gives around 370,000 clones in total; around 90% of them show up just once. Together, the top ten hold under 3.5% of the sample.

Another Seattle source contributed samples from volunteer blood donors who had recovered from COVID-19. The collaborating institutions used their own protocols to collect whole blood in K2EDTA tubes. For TCRbeta analysis, collaborators shipped samples in one of three forms: frozen whole blood, isolated PBMCs, or DNA extracted from either of those sample types. The rearrangement combines TRBV27 with TRBJ1-2; a tentative D call is TRBD1 (5 bases match). The TCR originated in a woman between 18 and 29 years old who had recovered from COVID-19. The specimen was peripheral blood. The DNA reads TGTGCCAGCTCTGCAGGGCTAGGCTATGGCTACACCTTC. It translates as CASSAGLGYGYTF.